One and the same sample provided the 5 T cell receptor beta chains below, sequenced in a study of T cells in tumors after PD-1 blockade. Clones were read by immunoSEQ multiplex PCR, and TCRdb kept only the in-frame ones, dropping some. The data show around 50,000 clones, with 65% to 85% seen just once and about 9% held by the top ten. The specimen was PBMCs, collected before anti-PD-1 therapy. The receptors shown here come from a human donor with advanced basal cell or squamous cell carcinoma (not recorded which).

The chain is built from TRBV3-1 (or the pseudogene TRBV3-2) and TRBJ2-1; D gene unclear. The V end lost 3 bases, the J end lost 8 bases, and 5 bases lay between the germline ends. The CDR3 length is 11 residues. Per the germline V gene, CDR1 is LGHDT and CDR2 is YNNKEL (reference sequence). The CDR3 region is CASSHGHEQFF. CDR3 sequence (DNA): TGTGCCAGCAGCCACGGACATGAGCAGTTCTTC.

The chain has TRBV3-1 (or the pseudogene TRBV3-2) and TRBJ2-7, with D perhaps TRBD1 or TRBD2 (6 bases each). With 1 base removed from V and 1 base from J, the gap between germline ends came to 8 bases. The CDR3 consists of 14 residues. Germline values: CDR1 LGHDT, CDR2 YNNKEL (reference sequence). Written as DNA, the CDR3 is TGTGCCAGCAGCCAAGCGGGGGCGTCCTACGAGCAGTACTTC. It specifies CASSQAGASYEQYF.

The chain carries TRBV5-8 and TRBJ2-1; D possibly uses TRBD1 or TRBD2 (5 bases each). Per the germline V gene, CDR1 is SGHTS and CDR2 is YDEGEE. This CDR3 is built from 16 residues. Trimming cost V 0 bases and J 3 bases, with 13 bases left between them. The CDR3 region is CASSLAISGLYNEQFF. In DNA form, the CDR3 reads TGTGCCAGCAGCTTGGCAATTTCGGGGCTCTACAATGAGCAGTTCTTC.

The chain has TRBV4-2 and TRBJ2-6; D possibly corresponds to TRBD2 (5 bases). Germline V CDR1 and CDR2: LGHNA, YNFKEQ. Deletions cut 5 bases from V and 0 bases from J, with 11 bases between. The CDR3 has 16 residues. CDR3 coding DNA: TGTGCCAGCAGCATGACGGGGAGCTCTGGGGCCAACGTCCTGACTTTC. Its protein is CASSMTGSSGANVLTF.

V and J are TRBV10-3 and TRBJ1-1, with 8 bases lining up with TRBD1. Germline CDR1 is ENHRY and CDR2 is SYGVKD. This CDR3 spans 15 amino acids. Trimming took 2 bases from V and 2 from J; bases not matched to a gene: 4. The CDR3 region has the DNA TGTGCCATCAGTGAGGCGGACAGGGCAAACACTGAAGCTTTCTTT. It translates to CAISEADRANTEAFF.